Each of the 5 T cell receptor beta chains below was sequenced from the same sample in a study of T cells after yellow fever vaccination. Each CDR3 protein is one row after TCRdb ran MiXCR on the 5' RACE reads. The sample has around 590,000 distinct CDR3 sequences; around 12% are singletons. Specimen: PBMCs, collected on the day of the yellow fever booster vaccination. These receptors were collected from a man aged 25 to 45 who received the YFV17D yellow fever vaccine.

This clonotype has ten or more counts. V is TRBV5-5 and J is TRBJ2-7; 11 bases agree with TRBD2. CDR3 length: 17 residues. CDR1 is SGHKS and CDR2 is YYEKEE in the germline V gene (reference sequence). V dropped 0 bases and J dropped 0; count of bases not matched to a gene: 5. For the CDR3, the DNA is TGTGCCAGCAGCTTGGGACTAGCGGGAAACCCCTCCTACGAGCAGTACTTC. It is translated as CASSLGLAGNPSYEQYF.

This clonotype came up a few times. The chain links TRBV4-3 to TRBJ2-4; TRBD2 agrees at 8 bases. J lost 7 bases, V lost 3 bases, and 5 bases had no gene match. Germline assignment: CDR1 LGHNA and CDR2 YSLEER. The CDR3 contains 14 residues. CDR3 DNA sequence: TGCGCCAGCAGCCACGACAAGCGGGAGAACATTCAGTACTTC. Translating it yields CASSHDKRENIQYF.

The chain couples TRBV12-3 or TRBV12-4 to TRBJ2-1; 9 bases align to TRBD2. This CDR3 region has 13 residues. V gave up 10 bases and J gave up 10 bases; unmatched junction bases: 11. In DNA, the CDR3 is TGTGCCACCTTCCGGGATAGCGGGAGCGAGCAGTTCTTC. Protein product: CATFRDSGSEQFF.

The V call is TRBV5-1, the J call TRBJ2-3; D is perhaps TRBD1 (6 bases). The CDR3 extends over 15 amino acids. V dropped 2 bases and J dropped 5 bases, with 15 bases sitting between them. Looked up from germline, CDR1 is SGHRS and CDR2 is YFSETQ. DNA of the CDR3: TGCGCCAGCAGCTTTACAGGGACCGGGGTAGATACGCAGTATTTT. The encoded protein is CASSFTGTGVDTQYF.

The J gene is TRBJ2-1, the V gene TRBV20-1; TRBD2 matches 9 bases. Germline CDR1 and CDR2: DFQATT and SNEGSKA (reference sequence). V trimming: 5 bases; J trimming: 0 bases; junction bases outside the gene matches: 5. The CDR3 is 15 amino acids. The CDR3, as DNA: TGCAGTGCTTGCACGGGACTAGCCTCCTACAATGAGCAGTTCTTC. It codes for CSACTGLASYNEQFF.